One sample yielded the 16 T cell receptor beta chains listed below, sequenced in a study of identical twins. TCRdb re-called the 5' RACE reads through MiXCR, storing one row per CDR3 protein. The table shows about 530,000 distinct CDR3 sequences, with 13% to 15% occurring only once. These data were also reused for a study on yellow fever vaccine responses in identical twins.

Specimen: CD4+ T cells sorted from blood. All receptors derive from a woman aged 18-35 years in good health.

As regards this clonotype: In this CDR3 the conserved last residue, phenylalanine or tryptophan, is missing, so a read error is likely. The chain carries TRBV5-1 and TRBJ2-1; the match to TRBD2 covers 9 bases. This CDR3 is 14 amino acids long. V was clipped by 4 bases and J by 5 bases; unmatched bases: 4. Germline V gene lookup returns CDR1 SGHRS and CDR2 YFSETQ. The CDR3 sequence: CASSGGLAHNEQFV. The CDR3 DNA reads as TGCGCCAGCAGCGGGGGACTAGCCCACAATGAGCAGTTCGTC.

V is TRBV2 and J is TRBJ1-5; a weak D match, TRBD1 (6 bases). The end of the DNA is better explained by TRBJ2-3, so the J call may be wrong. The CDR3 contains 13 residues. The germline CDR1 and CDR2 sequences are SNHLY and FYNNEI. The CDR3 nucleotides read TGTGCCAGCAGTGTAACAGGGAATCAGCCCCAGTATTTT. This gives the protein CASSVTGNQPQYF.

This clonotype has a count of ten or more. This sequence joins TRBV5-1 and TRBJ2-7; 9 positions match TRBD2. V trimming: 0 bases; J trimming: 0 bases; junction bases outside the gene matches: 4. This CDR3 has 16 amino acids. Germline V gene lookup returns CDR1 SGHRS and CDR2 YFSETQ. The DNA of the CDR3 is TGCGCCAGCAGCTTGGCCTTAGCGGGGGACTCCTACGAGCAGTACTTC. Translation gives CASSLALAGDSYEQYF.

This clonotype showed up just a few times. The V gene is TRBV20-1, the J gene TRBJ2-1, with D maybe TRBD1 (6 bases). Trimming took 1 base from V and 10 from J, leaving 20 bases between them. CDR3 size: 15 residues. Germline V lookup: CDR1 DFQATT, CDR2 SNEGSKA (reference sequence). In nucleotides, the CDR3 is TGCAGTGCTAGAGCGACGAGGGGGATCCAGGCGGAGCAGTTCTTC. As protein: CSARATRGIQAEQFF.

The V call is TRBV5-1, the J call TRBJ2-7; D remains unclear. The V end was cut by 7 bases, the J end by 3 bases, with 17 bases between. CDR3 length: 14 amino acids. The germline CDR1 and CDR2 sequences are SGHRS and YFSETQ. The CDR3 region has the DNA TGCGCCAGCTCTCAGGTAGGCTCTTTCTACGAGCAGTACTTC. It translates to CASSQVGSFYEQYF.

This clonotype came up a few times. This chain uses TRBV4-1 with TRBJ2-3; 9 bases align to TRBD2. Germline CDR1 is MGHRA and CDR2 is YSYEKL. The CDR3 loop spans 17 amino acids. V was pared by 5 bases and J by 6 bases, with 15 bases of the junction left unmatched. The CDR3: CASSAGRGGGATDTQYF. As DNA, the CDR3 is TGCGCCAGCAGCGCAGGTAGGGGCGGGGGGGCCACTGATACGCAGTATTTT.

The chain recombines TRBV7-9 with TRBJ2-7; 10 nucleotides align to TRBD2. The V gene end was trimmed by 4 bases and the J gene end by 2 bases; junction bases not matched to a gene: 11. The CDR3 has 17 residues. Germline V lookup: CDR1 SEHNR, CDR2 FQNEAQ (reference sequence). The CDR3 sequence is CASSSSPPGLAPYEQYF. The CDR3 region has the DNA TGTGCCAGCAGCTCATCTCCGCCGGGACTAGCGCCCTACGAGCAGTACTTC.

This clonotype was found a few times. The gene calls are TRBV5-1 and TRBJ2-2; 10 bases match TRBD2. CDR1 SGHRS and CDR2 YFSETQ come from the germline V gene. The CDR3 is made up of 15 amino acids. With 2 bases clipped from V and 7 bases from J, the junction kept 5 bases outside the gene matches. In DNA, the CDR3 is TGCGCCAGCAGCTTCCTAGCGGGGGAAGGCGGGGAGCTGTTTTTT. Protein: CASSFLAGEGGELFF. Full variable domain (outside the CDR3, taken from reference TRBV5-1 and TRBJ2-2): KAGVTQTPRYLIKTRGQQVTLSCSPISGHRSVSWYQQTPGQGLQFLFEYFSETQRNKGNFPGRFSGRQFSNSRSEMNVSTLELGDSALYLCASSFLAGEGGELFFGEGSRLTVL.

This clonotype was found once. V gene TRBV11-2 combines with J gene TRBJ2-7; 10 bases line up with TRBD2. Germline V lookup: CDR1 SGHAT, CDR2 FQNNGV. The CDR3 spans 15 residues. The trim removed 5 bases at V and 0 bases at J, leaving 4 bases unmatched. The CDR3 here is CASSKGLADSYEQYV. CDR3 bases: TGTGCCAGCAGCAAAGGACTAGCGGACTCCTACGAGCAGTACGTC.

This clonotype was observed once. It may be a read error: a sequence one base away is much more abundant. CDR3 sequence reads: CATSQDRASLSTDTQYF. The CDR3 DNA sequence: TGTGCCACCAGCCAAGATCGGGCCAGCTTAAGCACAGATACGCAGTATTTT. The chain combines TRBV3-1 with TRBJ2-3; D gene unclear. Germline V gene data show CDR1 as LGHDT and CDR2 as YNNKEL (reference sequence). This CDR3 is built from 17 residues.

This clonotype showed up just a few times. The V and J genes are TRBV12-3 or TRBV12-4 and TRBJ2-5; possibly TRBD1 for D (5 bases). The CDR3 extends over 14 amino acids. Between the trimmed V and J ends, which lost 8 bases and 5 bases, there was a span of 18 bases. CDR3 DNA sequence: TGTGCCAGCGTATTTGGCAGGGTTGGGGAGACCCAGTACTTC. It specifies CASVFGRVGETQYF.

The rearrangement joins TRBV7-2 to TRBJ2-3, with 10 bases matching TRBD2. The CDR3 runs 16 residues. CDR1 is SGHTA and CDR2 is FQGNSA in the germline V gene. V shed 1 base and J 5 bases; nucleotides not matched to a gene: 6. The CDR3 sequence is CASSLGLAGEGDTQYF. The CDR3, as DNA: TGTGCCAGCAGCTTAGGGCTAGCGGGAGAGGGAGATACGCAGTATTTT.

This clonotype was found many times. V and J are TRBV28 and TRBJ2-4, with D possibly being TRBD1 (5 bases). CDR1 is MDHEN and CDR2 is SYDVKM in the germline V gene. Trimming took off 6 bases at V and 3 bases at J, with 15 bases between the two ends. The CDR3 has 15 residues. The DNA for the CDR3 is TGTGCCAGCAGACCCGGTGGGGCAGGCAAAAACATTCAGTACTTC. As protein: CASRPGGAGKNIQYF.

Only a few counts were recorded for this clonotype. The chain combines TRBV12-3 or TRBV12-4 with TRBJ2-4; the match to TRBD2 covers 7 bases. With V trimmed by 0 bases and J by 0 bases, 8 bases remained unmatched. The CDR3 totals 18 residues. The CDR3: CASSLAGVAGVAKNIQYF. CDR3 coding DNA: TGTGCCAGCAGTTTAGCGGGAGTTGCGGGGGTAGCCAAAAACATTCAGTACTTC.

The chain joins TRBV7-8 to TRBJ2-1; no clear D. CDR1 is SGHVS, CDR2 FQNEAQ, per germline. The V end lost 2 bases, the J end lost 10 bases, and 12 bases lay between the germline ends. CDR3 length equals 13 residues. The CDR3 spells CASSLFLVVEQFF. The CDR3 DNA reads as TGTGCCAGCAGCTTATTCCTCGTGGTCGAGCAGTTCTTC. The full variable domain, with the rest looked up from reference TRBV7-8 and TRBJ2-1, is GAGVSQSPRYKVAKRGQDVALRCDPISGHVSLFWYQQALGQGPEFLTYFQNEAQLDKSGLPSDRFFAERPEGSVSTLKIQRTQQEDSAVYLCASSLFLVVEQFFGPGTRLTVL.

In its sample, this clonotype was seen a few times. The gene calls are TRBV12-3 or TRBV12-4 and TRBJ1-6; TRBD1 matches 7 bases. The CDR3 extends over 13 amino acids. With 5 bases clipped from V and 13 bases from J, the junction kept 8 bases outside the gene matches. CDR3 protein: CASSGQAAGPLHF. CDR3 DNA sequence: TGTGCCAGCAGTGGACAGGCGGCGGGCCCCCTCCACTTT.